This T cell receptor beta chain originates from a study of T cell responses to AZD1222 COVID-19 vaccine. The CDR3 is 14 amino acids. Germline CDR1 WNHNN, CDR2 SYGVQD (reference sequence). Trimming removed 7 bases from V and 6 bases from J; junction bases left unmatched: 3. Study-level points and caveats: Clonal diversity was possibly underestimated; the donors were predominantly white British and more often female.

This table comes from immunoSEQ multiplex PCR, and its TCRdb copy is limited to in-frame clones, with some not included. The table includes roughly 100,000 clones, approximately 90% detected once. Concerning this clone: Its antigen remains unidentified.

The sequenced sample was peripheral blood, obtained on day 0 of AZD1222 vaccination. The sequence was collected from an adult in good health. V and J are TRBV10-1 and TRBJ2-1, with 13 positions matching TRBD2. The CDR3 protein is CASKLAGGPNEQFF. The CDR3 nucleotides read TGCGCCAGCAAACTAGCGGGGGGGCCCAATGAGCAGTTCTTC.